These 27 T cell receptor beta chains were sequenced from one sample in a study of monozygotic twins with inflammatory bowel disease. From its re-call of the 5' RACE reads, TCRdb lists each CDR3 protein once, without DNA. The ten most abundant clones cover roughly 5.3% of a sample with about 300,000 distinct CDR3 sequences. Sample: blood. The source is a human donor with ulcerative colitis or Crohn's disease, or a healthy co-twin of an affected twin (not recorded which).

The chain employs TRBV5-5 and TRBJ2-3; TCRdb calls TRBD1, which cannot be checked without DNA. The CDR3 is made up of 16 amino acids. Germline lookup yields CDR1 SGHKS and CDR2 YYEKEE (reference sequence). The chain's CDR3 is CASSLAQGARTDTQYF. Complete variable domain (other parts from reference TRBV5-5 and TRBJ2-3): DAGVTQSPTHLIKTRGQQVTLRCSPISGHKSVSWYQQVLGQGPQFIFQYYEKEERGRGNFPDRFSARQFPNYSSELNVNALLLGDSALYLCASSLAQGARTDTQYFGPGTRLTVL.

This rearrangement joins TRBV24-1 to TRBJ1-2; TCRdb's D call, TRBD1, is unchecked because there is no DNA. This CDR3 spans 14 amino acids. Germline assignment: CDR1 KGHDR and CDR2 SFDVKD. CDR3 in amino acids: CATAASGEGYGYTF.

The gene calls are TRBV5-1 and TRBJ1-3. CDR3 length equals 14 residues. From germline, CDR1 is SGHRS and CDR2 YFSETQ. CDR3 protein: CASGLGIAGNTIYF.

The chain joins TRBV20-1 to TRBJ2-7; the TCRdb D gene call, TRBD2, has no DNA to confirm it. The V gene's germline CDR1 is DFQATT and CDR2 SNEGSKA (reference sequence). This CDR3 contains 14 residues. CDR3 protein: CSALSGRAPYEQYF.

The rearrangement links TRBV12-3 or TRBV12-4 to TRBJ2-1; the D gene TCRdb calls, TRBD1, cannot be checked with no DNA. The CDR3 has 11 amino acids. CDR3 in amino acids: CASTREGEQFF.

The chain links TRBV5-1 to TRBJ2-4; TCRdb reports TRBD2, a call that lacks DNA to check it against. The CDR3 is made up of 13 amino acids. Germline V gene data show CDR1 as SGHRS and CDR2 as YFSETQ. CDR3 loop: CASSLSTSGAAFF.

The chain has TRBV4-3 and TRBJ2-1; lacking DNA, the TRBD2 call made by TCRdb goes unchecked. Looked up from germline, CDR1 is LGHNA and CDR2 is YSLEER. The CDR3 length is 13 residues. The CDR3 loop is CASSPNSGSEQFF.

The J gene is TRBJ2-1, the V gene TRBV20-1; TCRdb designates TRBD2, a call that cannot be tested without DNA. The CDR3 has 13 residues. Germline V CDR1 and CDR2: DFQATT, SNEGSKA (reference sequence). The CDR3 reads CSPGLSGYNEQFF.

The chain uses TRBV3-1 and TRBJ2-7; TCRdb lists TRBD1, though no DNA is available to test this call. Germline CDR1 LGHDT, CDR2 YNNKEL (reference sequence). The CDR3 contains 14 residues. CDR3 residues: CASSDRTRTYEQYF.

The V gene is TRBV7-2, the J gene TRBJ2-4; TCRdb's D call of TRBD1 is untestable without DNA. The CDR3 spans 15 residues. From germline, CDR1 is SGHTA and CDR2 FQGNSA. The CDR3 is CASSLGGQGAYIQYF. Together with reference TRBV7-2 and TRBJ2-4, the CDR3 gives the full variable domain: GAGVSQSPSNKVTEKGKDVELRCDPISGHTALYWYRQSLGQGLEFLIYFQGNSAPDKSGLPSDRFSAERTGGSVSTLTIQRTQQEDSAVYLCASSLGGQGAYIQYFGAGTRLSVL.

The chain's CDR3 is CASSLTSGDEQFF. The V gene is TRBV7-3, the J gene TRBJ2-1. CDR3 size: 13 residues. Germline V CDR1 and CDR2: SGHTA, FQGTGA. The full variable domain, its missing parts supplied by reference TRBV7-3 and TRBJ2-1, is GAGVSQTPSNKVTEKGKYVELRCDPISGHTALYWYRQSLGQGPEFLIYFQGTGAADDSGLPNDRFFAVRPEGSVSTLKIQRTERGDSAVYLCASSLTSGDEQFFGPGTRLTVL.

This chain connects TRBV6-1 to TRBJ1-6; the TRBD1 assignment by TCRdb is unverifiable without DNA. The CDR3 sequence is 15 residues long. Germline V gene data show CDR1 as MNHNS and CDR2 as SASEGT. CDR3 region: CASSARGLGNSPLHF.

The chain employs TRBV9 and TRBJ2-1; the D gene TCRdb calls, TRBD1, cannot be checked with no DNA. CDR1 SGDLS and CDR2 YYNGEE come from the germline V gene. This CDR3 region has 15 residues. This chain's CDR3 is CASSQQGIGYNEQFF.

Here the CDR3 reads CASSLGQGGRGLAGEQYF. The chain is built from TRBV12-3 or TRBV12-4 and TRBJ2-7; lacking DNA, the TRBD2 call made by TCRdb goes unchecked. This CDR3 comprises 18 residues.

The CDR3 region is CSVEVASAKGNIQYF. This sequence joins TRBV29-1 and TRBJ2-4; TCRdb names TRBD2, which stays unverified in the absence of DNA. CDR3 size: 15 residues. Germline V gene sequence: CDR1 SQVTM, CDR2 ANQGSEA.

The rearrangement joins TRBV20-1 to TRBJ1-4; the TRBD1 assignment by TCRdb is unverifiable without DNA. The CDR3 runs 15 residues. Germline CDR1 and CDR2: DFQATT and SNEGSKA (reference sequence). The CDR3 here is CSGVEGARDNEKLFF.

The rearrangement uses TRBV15 and TRBJ2-6. Germline V gene lookup returns CDR1 LNHNV and CDR2 YYDKDF (reference sequence). There are 19 residues in the CDR3. This CDR3 is CATSRDISTHRTGANVLTF.

The V call is TRBV7-9, the J call TRBJ1-5. The CDR3 is 15 residues long. Germline CDR1 reads SEHNR; CDR2 reads FQNEAQ (reference sequence). The CDR3 sequence: CASSLSGDGNQPQHF.

The V gene is TRBV27, the J gene TRBJ2-1. The CDR3 runs 12 residues. Per the germline V gene, CDR1 is MNHEY and CDR2 is SMNVEV (reference sequence). This CDR3 is CASSTDNSEQFF.

The V call is TRBV28, the J call TRBJ2-7; lacking DNA, the TRBD1 call made by TCRdb goes unchecked. CDR3 length equals 16 residues. Germline CDR1 MDHEN, CDR2 SYDVKM. The CDR3 is CASSLYRPYYGYEQYF. Full variable domain (missing parts from reference TRBV28 and TRBJ2-7): DVKVTQSSRYLVKRTGEKVFLECVQDMDHENMFWYRQDPGLGLRLIYFSYDVKMKEKGDIPEGYSVSREKKERFSLILESASTNQTSMYLCASSLYRPYYGYEQYFGPGTRLTVT.

V and J are TRBV4-3 and TRBJ1-4. Germline values: CDR1 LGHNA, CDR2 YSLEER. The CDR3 is 19 amino acids. The CDR3 loop is CASSRNWGGSGTTNEKLFF.

The chain joins TRBV4-3 to TRBJ1-4; the TCRdb call, TRBD1, lacks DNA for checking. Germline V lookup: CDR1 LGHNA, CDR2 YSLEER. The CDR3 covers 16 residues. The CDR3 spells CASSQSRGSLYEKLFF.

V is TRBV20-1 and J is TRBJ2-4; TCRdb's assignment of TRBD1 cannot be checked, as there is no DNA. The CDR3 is 15 amino acids. Germline-derived CDR1 and CDR2 are DFQATT and SNEGSKA (reference sequence). The CDR3 loop reads CSARKPGGRQNIQYF.

The genes are TRBV4-3 and TRBJ2-3; the TCRdb call, TRBD1, lacks DNA for checking. The CDR3 is 16 residues long. CDR1 is LGHNA, CDR2 YSLEER, per germline. CDR3 protein: CASSQGDTAGLGTQYF.

The chain combines TRBV20-1 with TRBJ1-4; checking the TCRdb D call of TRBD1 is not possible without DNA. The CDR3 totals 16 residues. The germline CDR1 and CDR2 sequences are DFQATT and SNEGSKA (reference sequence). CDR3 sequence: CSARDMEPATNEKLFF.

The rearrangement uses TRBV2 and TRBJ1-4; checking the TCRdb D call of TRBD1 is not possible without DNA. Per germline, CDR1 SNHLY and CDR2 FYNNEI. CDR3 size: 13 residues. The CDR3 spells CASTPAPGEKLFF.

The V gene is TRBV25-1, the J gene TRBJ1-5; TCRdb lists TRBD1, though no DNA is available to test this call. The CDR3 extends over 14 amino acids. Germline loops: CDR1 MGHDK, CDR2 SYGVNS. CDR3: CASRGQGANQPQHF.